This record looks at one T cell receptor beta chain sequence and its context. Antigen unknown. This CDR3 has 15 amino acids. Trimming removed 2 bases at V and 3 bases at J, with 12 bases between. Germline V gene lookup returns CDR1 SGHTA and CDR2 FQGTGA. Only in-frame clones appear in the TCRdb table, and some are missing; sequencing was by immunoSEQ multiplex PCR. The sample has about 160,000 clones, roughly nine tenths seen once. This entry belongs to a study of cytomegalovirus exposure and HLA in healthy donors. Study findings and constraints: The study flagged 150 to 200 TCR beta chains as cytomegalovirus-associated.

What was sequenced was PBMCs. V is TRBV7-3 and J is TRBJ2-3; D might be TRBD2 (6 bases). The source is a woman aged 25-40 years in good health and CMV-seronegative. CDR3 loop: CASSLVAGRTDTQYF. CDR3 sequence (DNA): TGTGCCAGCAGCTTAGTGGCAGGGAGGACAGATACGCAGTATTTT.